These 5 T cell receptor beta chains were all obtained from the same sample, sequenced in a study of cytomegalovirus exposure and HLA in healthy donors. Vbeta (60) and Jbeta (13) primers were used in the PCR. The repertoire was sequenced with immunoSEQ multiplex PCR; TCRdb's copy has only in-frame clones and lacks some. The table lists 100,000 to 150,000 clones, around 84% of them singletons. Material for sequencing was PBMCs. The receptor set was obtained from a man younger than 35 in good health and CMV-seronegative.

This chain joins TRBV5-6 and TRBJ1-4; TRBD1 might be the D (5 bases). CDR3 length: 15 residues. CDR1 is SGHDT and CDR2 is YYEEEE in the germline V gene. V lost 4 bases and J 3 bases, leaving 13 bases between the germline ends. The CDR3 nucleotides read TGTGCCAGCAGCCCCAGTGGGGCGGCTAATGAAAAACTGTTTTTT. This encodes CASSPSGAANEKLFF.

The chain employs TRBV4-3 and TRBJ2-6; perhaps TRBD1 as D (5 bases). The germline V gene has CDR1 LGHNA and CDR2 YSLEER. The CDR3 length is 18 residues. V lost 0 bases and J 0 bases, leaving 12 bases between the germline ends. This CDR3 is CASSQEGVPVSGANVLTF. The CDR3 nucleotides read TGCGCCAGCAGCCAAGAAGGGGTCCCGGTCTCTGGGGCCAACGTCCTGACTTTC.

This chain joins TRBV19 and TRBJ2-7; tentative D call: TRBD1 (6 bases). There are 11 residues in the CDR3. Germline V gene lookup returns CDR1 LNHDA and CDR2 SQIVND (reference sequence). With 8 bases removed from V and 3 bases from J, the gap between germline ends came to 8 bases. Here the CDR3 reads CASGTNYEQYF. The DNA for the CDR3 is TGTGCCAGTGGGACAAACTACGAGCAGTACTTC.

This chain links TRBV5-4 with TRBJ1-2, with TRBD1 as a possible D gene (6 bases). V dropped 6 bases and J dropped 7 bases, with 25 bases sitting between them. This CDR3 comprises 16 residues. In germline, CDR1 is SGHNT, CDR2 YYREEE (reference sequence). The CDR3 DNA reads TGTGCCAGCAACTCACAGGGTAGTTTAGCCGTCTCTGGCTACACCTTC. Encoded protein: CASNSQGSLAVSGYTF.

The chain links TRBV13 to TRBJ1-1; D might be TRBD1 (5 bases). The V end was cut by 5 bases, the J end by 1 base, with 8 bases between. This CDR3 comprises 13 residues. In germline, CDR1 is PRHDT, CDR2 FYEKMQ (reference sequence). For the CDR3, the DNA is TGTGCCAGCAGCCGTACAGGGAACACTGAAGCTTTCTTT. This sequence encodes CASSRTGNTEAFF.